This TCR beta chain was sequenced for a study of CD8+CD57+ T cells in acquired aplastic anemia. Study-level information: On average, sorted CD4+ and CD8+ cells gave approximately 3 ug of DNA.

An expansion of CD8+CD57+ cells by flow cytometry had been shown in patients chosen for sequencing. CDR1 is LNHNV, CDR2 YYDKDF, per germline (reference sequence). V lost 1 base, J lost 5 bases, and 14 bases lay in between. The CDR3 runs to 16 residues. Study-level findings and limits: Significant differences in CD8+ Simpson's diversity were not observed between patients and controls. Patients had under 30 CD8+ CDR3 sequences in common with controls (the shared set).

About this clonotype itself: Its matching antigen is unknown.

The TCR beta profiling, which covered VDJ combination and CDR3 sequence, was carried out using genomic DNA as the template. Using its own MiXCR run on the reads, TCRdb lists one record per CDR3 protein. The profile shows about 40,000 distinct CDR3 sequences, approximately 63% of them singletons. This TCR derives from a human donor with aplastic anemia. The sequencing sample was made of sorted CD4+, CD8+, or CD8+CD57+ T cells (not recorded which) from PBMCs. This rearrangement joins TRBV15 to TRBJ1-4, with unresolved D. CDR3 DNA: TGTGCCACCAGCAGAGTAGCGGGCGCCGGGAATGAAAAACTGTTTTTT. The encoded protein is CATSRVAGAGNEKLFF. Combining the CDR3 with reference TRBV15 and TRBJ1-4 gives the whole variable domain DAMVIQNPRYQVTQFGKPVTLSCSQTLNHNVMYWYQQKSSQAPKLLFHYYDKDFNNEADTPDNFQSRRPNTSFCFLDIRSPGLGDTAMYLCATSRVAGAGNEKLFFGSGTQLSVL.